The TCR beta chain described here comes from a study of T cell responses to AZD1222 COVID-19 vaccine. Overall study results and limits: When two AZD1222 doses had been given, Spike-specific TCR breadth and depth rose. Only six people who got AZD1222 tested seropositive at baseline. The sample set comprised mostly white British donors with more females, and clonal diversity was possibly underestimated. Regions 160-218 and 743-854 dominated among vaccine-associated CD4 TCRs spanning spike.

For this clone: No antigen is known for it. The sample carries other DNA sequences with the same CDR3.

TCRdb keeps only in-frame clones here, not all; method: immunoSEQ multiplex PCR. The sample holds 100,000 to 150,000 clones, 88% seen once. The V gene's germline CDR1 is SQVTM and CDR2 ANQGSEA. This CDR3 contains 10 residues. Trimming removed 6 bases from V and 1 base from J, with 3 bases in between. This sequence originates from an adult who received the AZD1222 COVID-19 vaccine. V usage is TRBV29-1 and J usage is TRBJ1-1, with no clear D. Source: peripheral blood, taken 28 days after the second AZD1222 dose. CDR3 sequence: CSVGNTEAFF. CDR3 DNA sequence: TGCAGCGTGGGGAACACTGAAGCTTTCTTT.